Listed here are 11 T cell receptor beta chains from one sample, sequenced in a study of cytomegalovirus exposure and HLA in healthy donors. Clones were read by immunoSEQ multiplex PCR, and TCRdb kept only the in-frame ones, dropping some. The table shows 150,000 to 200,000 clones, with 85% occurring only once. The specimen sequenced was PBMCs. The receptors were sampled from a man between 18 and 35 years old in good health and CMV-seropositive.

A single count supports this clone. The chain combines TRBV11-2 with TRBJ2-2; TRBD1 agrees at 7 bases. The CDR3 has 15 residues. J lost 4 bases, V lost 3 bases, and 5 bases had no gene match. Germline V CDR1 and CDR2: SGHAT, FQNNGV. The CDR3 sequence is CASSLRDRVTGELFF. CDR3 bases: TGTGCCAGCAGCTTGAGGGACAGAGTCACCGGGGAGCTGTTTTTT.

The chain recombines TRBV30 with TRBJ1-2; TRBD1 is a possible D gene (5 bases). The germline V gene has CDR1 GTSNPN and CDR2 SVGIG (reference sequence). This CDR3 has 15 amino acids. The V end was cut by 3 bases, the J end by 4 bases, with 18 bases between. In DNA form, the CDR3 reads TGTGCCTGGAGCCTACGGGGGGGGGTAGTCTATGGCTACACCTTC. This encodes CAWSLRGGVVYGYTF.

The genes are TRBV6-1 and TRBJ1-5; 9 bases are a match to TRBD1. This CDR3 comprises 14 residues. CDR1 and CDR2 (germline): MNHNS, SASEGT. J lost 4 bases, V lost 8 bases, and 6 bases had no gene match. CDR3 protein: CASLPDRGNQPQHF. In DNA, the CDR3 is TGTGCCAGCCTCCCCGACAGGGGGAATCAGCCCCAGCATTTT.

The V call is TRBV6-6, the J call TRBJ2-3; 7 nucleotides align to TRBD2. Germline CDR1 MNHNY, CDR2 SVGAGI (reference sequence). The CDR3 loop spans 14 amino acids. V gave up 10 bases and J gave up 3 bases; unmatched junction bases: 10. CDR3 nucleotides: TGTGCCACCTCATGGGGGGGGGAAACAGATACGCAGTATTTT. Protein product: CATSWGGETDTQYF.

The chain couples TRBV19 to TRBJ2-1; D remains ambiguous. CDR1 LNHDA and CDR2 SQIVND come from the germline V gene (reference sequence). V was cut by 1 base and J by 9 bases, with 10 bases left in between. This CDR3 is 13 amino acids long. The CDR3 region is CASSIVARSEQFF. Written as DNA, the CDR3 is TGTGCCAGTAGTATAGTTGCCCGCAGTGAGCAGTTCTTC.

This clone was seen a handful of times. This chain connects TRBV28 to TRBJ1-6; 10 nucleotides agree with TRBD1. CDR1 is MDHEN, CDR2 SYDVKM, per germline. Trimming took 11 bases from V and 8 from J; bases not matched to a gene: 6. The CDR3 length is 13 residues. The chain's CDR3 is CASETGGYSPLHF. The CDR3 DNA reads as TGTGCCTCAGAGACAGGGGGCTATTCACCCCTCCACTTT.

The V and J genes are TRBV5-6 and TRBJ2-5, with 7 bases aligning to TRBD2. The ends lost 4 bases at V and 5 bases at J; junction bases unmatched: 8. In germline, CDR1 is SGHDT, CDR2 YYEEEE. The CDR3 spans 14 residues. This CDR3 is CASSREEDWETQYF. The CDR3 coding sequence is TGTGCCAGCAGCCGGGAGGAAGATTGGGAGACCCAGTACTTC.

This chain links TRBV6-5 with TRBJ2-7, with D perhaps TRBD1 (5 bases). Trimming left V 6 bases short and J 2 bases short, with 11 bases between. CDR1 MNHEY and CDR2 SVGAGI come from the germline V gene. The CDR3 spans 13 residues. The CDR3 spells CASRKQVTYEQYF. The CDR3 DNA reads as TGTGCCAGCAGGAAACAGGTAACCTACGAGCAGTACTTC.

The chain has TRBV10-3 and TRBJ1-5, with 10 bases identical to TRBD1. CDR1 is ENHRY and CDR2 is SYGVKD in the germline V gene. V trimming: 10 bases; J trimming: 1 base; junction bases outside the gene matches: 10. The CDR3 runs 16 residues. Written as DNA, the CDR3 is TGTGCCACCGGGACAGGGGATTCAGGAAGCAATCAGCCCCAGCATTTT. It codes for CATGTGDSGSNQPQHF.

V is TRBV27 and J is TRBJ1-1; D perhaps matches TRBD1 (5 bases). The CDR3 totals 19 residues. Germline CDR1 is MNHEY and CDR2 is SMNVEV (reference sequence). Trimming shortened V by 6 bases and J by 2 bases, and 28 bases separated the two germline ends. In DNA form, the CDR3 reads TGTGCCAGCAGAAGGTCGATACGGTCGGGGGTTCCCCTCAACACTGAAGCTTTCTTT. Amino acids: CASRRSIRSGVPLNTEAFF.

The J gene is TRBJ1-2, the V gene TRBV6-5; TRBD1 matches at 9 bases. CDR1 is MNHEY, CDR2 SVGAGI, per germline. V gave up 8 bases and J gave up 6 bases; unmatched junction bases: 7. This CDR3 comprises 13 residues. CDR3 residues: CASGENRGHGYTF. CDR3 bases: TGTGCCAGCGGGGAGAACAGGGGGCATGGCTACACCTTC.